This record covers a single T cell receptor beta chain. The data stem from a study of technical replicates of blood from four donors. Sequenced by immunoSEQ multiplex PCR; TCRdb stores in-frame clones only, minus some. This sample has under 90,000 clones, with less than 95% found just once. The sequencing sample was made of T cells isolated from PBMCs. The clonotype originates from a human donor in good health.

CDR3 residues: CAWDGTGSANYGYTF. CDR3 coding DNA: TGTGCCTGGGACGGGACAGGGTCAGCTAACTATGGCTACACCTTC. The V and J genes are TRBV30 and TRBJ1-2; 9 bases match TRBD1. The CDR3 has 15 residues. CDR1 GTSNPN and CDR2 SVGIG come from the germline V gene (reference sequence). Trimming at V came to 5 bases and at J to 0 bases, leaving 7 bases not matched to a gene.